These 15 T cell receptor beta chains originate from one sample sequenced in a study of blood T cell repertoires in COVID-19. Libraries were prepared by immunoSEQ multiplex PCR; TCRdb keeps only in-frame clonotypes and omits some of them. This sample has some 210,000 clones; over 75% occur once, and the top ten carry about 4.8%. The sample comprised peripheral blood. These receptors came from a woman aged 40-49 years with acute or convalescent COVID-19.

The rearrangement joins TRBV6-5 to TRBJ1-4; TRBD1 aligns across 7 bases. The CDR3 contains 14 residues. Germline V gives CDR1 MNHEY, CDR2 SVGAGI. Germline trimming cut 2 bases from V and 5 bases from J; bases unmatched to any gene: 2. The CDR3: CASSYIRGNEKLFF. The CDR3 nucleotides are TGTGCCAGCAGTTACATCAGGGGGAATGAAAAACTGTTTTTT.

CDR3 amino acids: CAIRPGQGPYEQYV. The CDR3 coding sequence is TGTGCCATCAGACCGGGACAGGGGCCTTACGAGCAGTACGTC. The chain combines TRBV10-3 with TRBJ2-7; 10 nucleotides line up with TRBD1. V trimming: 6 bases; J trimming: 4 bases; junction bases outside the gene matches: 6. CDR3 length equals 14 residues. CDR1 and CDR2 (germline): ENHRY, SYGVKD.

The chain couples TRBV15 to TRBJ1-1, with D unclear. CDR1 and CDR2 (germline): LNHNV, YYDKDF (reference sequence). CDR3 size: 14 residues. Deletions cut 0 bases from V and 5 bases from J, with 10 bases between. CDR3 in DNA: TGTGCCACCAGCAGAGATCACGGGGAAACTGAAGCTTTCTTT. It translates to CATSRDHGETEAFF. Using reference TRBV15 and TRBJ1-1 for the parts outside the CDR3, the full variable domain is DAMVIQNPRYQVTQFGKPVTLSCSQTLNHNVMYWYQQKSSQAPKLLFHYYDKDFNNEADTPDNFQSRRPNTSFCFLDIRSPGLGDTAMYLCATSRDHGETEAFFGQGTRLTVV.

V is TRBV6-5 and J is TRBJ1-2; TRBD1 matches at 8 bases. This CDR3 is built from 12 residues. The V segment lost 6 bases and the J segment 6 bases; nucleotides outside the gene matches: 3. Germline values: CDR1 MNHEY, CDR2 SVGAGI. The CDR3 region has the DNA TGTGCCAGCAGCCCGACAGGGGATGGCTACACCTTC. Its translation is CASSPTGDGYTF.

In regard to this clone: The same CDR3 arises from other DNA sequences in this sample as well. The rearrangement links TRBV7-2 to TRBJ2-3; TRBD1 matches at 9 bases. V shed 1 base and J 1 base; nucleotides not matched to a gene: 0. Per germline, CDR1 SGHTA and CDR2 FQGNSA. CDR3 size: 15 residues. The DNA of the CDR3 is TGTGCCAGCAGCTTAGACAGGGGGCGCACAGATACGCAGTATTTT. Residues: CASSLDRGRTDTQYF.

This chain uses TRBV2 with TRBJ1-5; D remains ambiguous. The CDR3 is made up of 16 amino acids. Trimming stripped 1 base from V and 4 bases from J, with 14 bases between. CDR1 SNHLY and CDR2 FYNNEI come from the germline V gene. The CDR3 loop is CASSEVTSIGNQPQHF. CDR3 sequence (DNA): TGTGCCAGCAGTGAAGTAACCAGTATTGGTAATCAGCCCCAGCATTTT. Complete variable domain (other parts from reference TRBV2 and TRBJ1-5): EPEVTQTPSHQVTQMGQEVILRCVPISNHLYFYWYRQILGQKVEFLVSFYNNEISEKSEIFDDQFSVERPDGSNFTLKIRSTKLEDSAMYFCASSEVTSIGNQPQHFGDGTRLSIL.

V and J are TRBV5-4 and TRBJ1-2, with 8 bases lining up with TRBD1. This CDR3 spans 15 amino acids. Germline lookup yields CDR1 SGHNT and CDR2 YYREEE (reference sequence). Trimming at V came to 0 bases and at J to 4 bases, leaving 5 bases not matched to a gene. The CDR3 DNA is TGTGCCAGCAGCTTGGGACAGGGGCCTGGCTATGGCTACACCTTC. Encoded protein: CASSLGQGPGYGYTF.

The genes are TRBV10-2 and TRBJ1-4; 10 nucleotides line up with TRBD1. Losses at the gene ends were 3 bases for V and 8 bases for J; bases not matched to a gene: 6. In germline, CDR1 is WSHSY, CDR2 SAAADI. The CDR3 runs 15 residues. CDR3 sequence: CASSDWTGGREKLFF. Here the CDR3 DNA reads TGCGCCAGCAGTGACTGGACAGGGGGAAGGGAAAAACTGTTTTTT.

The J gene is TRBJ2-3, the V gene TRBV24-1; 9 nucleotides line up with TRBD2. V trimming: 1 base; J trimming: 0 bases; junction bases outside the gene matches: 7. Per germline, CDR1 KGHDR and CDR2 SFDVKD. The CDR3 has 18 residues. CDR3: CATSDLGLAGRSTDTQYF. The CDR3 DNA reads TGTGCCACCAGTGATTTAGGGCTAGCGGGGAGAAGCACAGATACGCAGTATTTT.

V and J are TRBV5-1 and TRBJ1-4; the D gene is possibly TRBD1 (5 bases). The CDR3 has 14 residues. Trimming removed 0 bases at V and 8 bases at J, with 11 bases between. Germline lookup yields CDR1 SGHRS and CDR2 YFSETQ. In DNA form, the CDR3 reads TGCGCCAGCAGCTTGGAGGCTAGGGGCGAAAAACTGTTTTTT. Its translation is CASSLEARGEKLFF.

The CDR3 nucleotides are TGTGCCAGCAGCACAATTCGACAGGGGACCGAGCAGTACGTC. It codes for CASSTIRQGTEQYV. The V call is TRBV21-1, the J call TRBJ2-7; TRBD1, the D gene given by the table, was not confirmed from the DNA. TRBV21-1 is noted as a pseudogene. This CDR3 is built from 14 residues.

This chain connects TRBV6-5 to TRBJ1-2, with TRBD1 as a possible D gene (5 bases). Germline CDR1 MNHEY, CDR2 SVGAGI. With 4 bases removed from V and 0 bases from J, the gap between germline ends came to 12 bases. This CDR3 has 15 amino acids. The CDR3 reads CASSSTGDSNYGYTF. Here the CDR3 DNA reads TGTGCCAGCAGTTCAACAGGAGATTCTAACTATGGCTACACCTTC.

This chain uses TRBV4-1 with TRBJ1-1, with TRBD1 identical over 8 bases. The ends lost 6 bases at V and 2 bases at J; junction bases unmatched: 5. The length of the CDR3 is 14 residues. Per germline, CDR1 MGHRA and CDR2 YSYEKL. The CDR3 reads CASRPQGVNTEAFF. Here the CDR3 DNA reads TGCGCCAGCAGGCCACAGGGGGTCAACACTGAAGCTTTCTTT.

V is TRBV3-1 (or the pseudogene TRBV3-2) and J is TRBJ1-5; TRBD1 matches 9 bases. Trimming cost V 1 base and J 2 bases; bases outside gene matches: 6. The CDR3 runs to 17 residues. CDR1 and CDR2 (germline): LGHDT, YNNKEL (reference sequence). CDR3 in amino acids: CASSQGGQGMGNQPQHF. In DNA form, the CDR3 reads TGTGCCAGCAGCCAAGGGGGACAGGGCATGGGCAATCAGCCCCAGCATTTT.

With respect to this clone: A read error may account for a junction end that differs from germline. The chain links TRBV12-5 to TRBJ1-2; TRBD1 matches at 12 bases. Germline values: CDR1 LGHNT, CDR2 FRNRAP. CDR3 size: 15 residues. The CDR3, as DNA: TGTGCTAGTGGTTTGGTTGGGACAGGGGGCTTAGCCTACTCCTTC. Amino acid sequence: CASGLVGTGGLAYSF.